This TCR beta chain was identified during a study of blood T cell repertoires in COVID-19. As for the study in general: The study drew acute and convalescent COVID-19 samples from the United States, Italy and Spain.

This clone has just one count. The repertoire was sequenced with immunoSEQ multiplex PCR; TCRdb's copy has only in-frame clones and lacks some. Altogether under 250,000 clones are present, approximately 90% being singletons, with the ten largest covering 0.65% to 0.85%. This sequence originates from a man between 60 and 70 years old with COVID-19, enrolled during active disease. Sequences were obtained from peripheral blood.

The CDR3: CASSIVKGGAFTGELFF. CDR3 nucleotides: TGTGCCAGTAGTATAGTCAAAGGGGGCGCTTTTACCGGGGAGCTGTTTTTT. This sequence joins TRBV19 and TRBJ2-2; TRBD1 aligns across 7 bases. The junction had 10 bases not matched to a gene; V was cut back by 1 base and J by 5 bases. The CDR3 sequence is 17 residues long. In germline, CDR1 is LNHDA, CDR2 SQIVND (reference sequence).